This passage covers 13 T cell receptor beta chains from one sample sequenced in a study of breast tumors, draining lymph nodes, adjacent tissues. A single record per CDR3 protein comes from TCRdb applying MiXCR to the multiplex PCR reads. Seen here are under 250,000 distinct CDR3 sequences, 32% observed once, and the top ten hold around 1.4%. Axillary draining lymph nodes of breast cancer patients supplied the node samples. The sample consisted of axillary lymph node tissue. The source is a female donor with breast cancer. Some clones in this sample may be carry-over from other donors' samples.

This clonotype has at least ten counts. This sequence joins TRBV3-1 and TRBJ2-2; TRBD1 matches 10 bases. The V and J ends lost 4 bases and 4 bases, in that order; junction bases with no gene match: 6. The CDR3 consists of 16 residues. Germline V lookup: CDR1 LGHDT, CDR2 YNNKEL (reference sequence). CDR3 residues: CASSPSGTGVTGELFF. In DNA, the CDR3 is TGTGCCAGCAGCCCCTCGGGGACAGGGGTCACCGGGGAGCTGTTTTTT. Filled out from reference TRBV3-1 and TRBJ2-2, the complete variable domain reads DTAVSQTPKYLVTQMGNDKSIKCEQNLGHDTMYWYKQDSKKFLKIMFSYNNKELIINETVPNRFSPKSPDKAHLNLHINSLELGDSAVYFCASSPSGTGVTGELFFGEGSRLTVL.

The CDR3 DNA is TGTGCCAGCAGGACGGGACTGGAAGCTTTCTTT. Translated: CASRTGLEAFF. V gene TRBV11-2 combines with J gene TRBJ1-1; D might be TRBD1 (5 bases). The germline CDR1 and CDR2 sequences are SGHAT and FQNNGV. CDR3 length equals 11 residues. Trimming stripped 6 bases from V and 8 bases from J, with 10 bases between.

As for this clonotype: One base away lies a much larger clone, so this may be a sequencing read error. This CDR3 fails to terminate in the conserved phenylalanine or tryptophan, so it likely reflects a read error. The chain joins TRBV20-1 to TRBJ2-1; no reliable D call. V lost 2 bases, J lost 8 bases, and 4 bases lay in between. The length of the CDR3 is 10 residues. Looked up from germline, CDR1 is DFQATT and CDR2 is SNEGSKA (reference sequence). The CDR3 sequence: CSARHDEQFS. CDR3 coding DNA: TGCAGTGCTAGACACGATGAGCAGTTCTCC.

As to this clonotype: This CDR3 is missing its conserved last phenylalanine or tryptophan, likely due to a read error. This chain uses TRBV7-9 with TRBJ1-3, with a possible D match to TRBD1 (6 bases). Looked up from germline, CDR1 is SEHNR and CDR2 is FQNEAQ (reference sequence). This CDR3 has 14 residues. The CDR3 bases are TGTGCCAGTAGCTTAGGGGGCTCTGGAAACACCATATATCTT. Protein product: CASSLGGSGNTIYL.

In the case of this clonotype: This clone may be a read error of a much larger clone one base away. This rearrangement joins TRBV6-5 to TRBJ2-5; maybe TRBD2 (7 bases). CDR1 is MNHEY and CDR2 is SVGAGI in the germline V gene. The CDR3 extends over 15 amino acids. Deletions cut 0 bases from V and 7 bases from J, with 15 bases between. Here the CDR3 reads CASSYSAGAVRTQYF. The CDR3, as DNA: TGTGCCAGCAGTTACTCTGCGGGGGCGGTGAGGACCCAGTACTTC.

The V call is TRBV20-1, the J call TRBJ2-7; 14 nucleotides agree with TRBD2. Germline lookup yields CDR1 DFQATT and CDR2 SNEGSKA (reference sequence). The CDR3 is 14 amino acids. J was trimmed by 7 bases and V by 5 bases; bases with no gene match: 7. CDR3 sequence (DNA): TGCAGTGCTCGGACTAGCGGGAGGACGGCGGAGCAGTACTTC. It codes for CSARTSGRTAEQYF.

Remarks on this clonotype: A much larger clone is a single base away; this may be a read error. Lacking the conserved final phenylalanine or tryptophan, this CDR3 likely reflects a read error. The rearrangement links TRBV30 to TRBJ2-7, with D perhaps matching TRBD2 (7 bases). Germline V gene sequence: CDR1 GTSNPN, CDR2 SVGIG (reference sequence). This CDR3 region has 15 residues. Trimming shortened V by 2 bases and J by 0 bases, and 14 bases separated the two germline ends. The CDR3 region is CAWSLARGASYEQYL. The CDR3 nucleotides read TGTGCCTGGAGTCTTGCCCGGGGGGCCTCCTACGAGCAGTACCTC.

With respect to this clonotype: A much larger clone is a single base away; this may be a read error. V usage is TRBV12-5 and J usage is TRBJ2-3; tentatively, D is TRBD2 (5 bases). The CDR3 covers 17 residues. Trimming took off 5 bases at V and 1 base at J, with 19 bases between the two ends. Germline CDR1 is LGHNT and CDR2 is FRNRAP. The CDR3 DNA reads TGTGCTAGTGGTCTCGGGGTAGCGTCACCTGGCACAGATACGCAGTATTTT. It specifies CASGLGVASPGTDTQYF.

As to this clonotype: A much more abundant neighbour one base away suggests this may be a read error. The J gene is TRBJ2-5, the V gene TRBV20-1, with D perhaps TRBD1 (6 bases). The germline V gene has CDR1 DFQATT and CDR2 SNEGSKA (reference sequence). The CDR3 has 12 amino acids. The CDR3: CSAPGPQGTPYF. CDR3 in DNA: TGCAGTGCTCCCGGTCCCCAGGGGACCCCGTACTTC.

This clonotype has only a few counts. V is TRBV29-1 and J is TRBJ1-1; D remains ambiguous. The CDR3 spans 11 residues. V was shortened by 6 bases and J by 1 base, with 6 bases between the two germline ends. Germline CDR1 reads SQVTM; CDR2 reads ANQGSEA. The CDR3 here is CSVDKNTEAFF. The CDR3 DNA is TGCAGCGTCGACAAGAACACTGAAGCTTTCTTT.

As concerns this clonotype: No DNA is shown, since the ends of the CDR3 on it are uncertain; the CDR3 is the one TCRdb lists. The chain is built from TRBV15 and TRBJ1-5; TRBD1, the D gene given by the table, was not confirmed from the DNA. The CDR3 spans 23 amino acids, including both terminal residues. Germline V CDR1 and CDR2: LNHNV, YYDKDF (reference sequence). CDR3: CATSRDLRYEQYFGPGRNQPQHF.

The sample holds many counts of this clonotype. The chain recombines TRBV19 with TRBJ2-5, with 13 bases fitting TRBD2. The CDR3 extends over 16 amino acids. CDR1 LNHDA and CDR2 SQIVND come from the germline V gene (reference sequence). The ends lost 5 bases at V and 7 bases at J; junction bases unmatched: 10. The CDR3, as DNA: TGTGCCAGTAGTCTACGGACTAGCGGGAGAGGCGTGACCCAGTACTTC. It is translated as CASSLRTSGRGVTQYF. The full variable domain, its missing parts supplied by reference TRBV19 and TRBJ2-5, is DGGITQSPKYLFRKEGQNVTLSCEQNLNHDAMYWYRQDPGQGLRLIYYSQIVNDFQKGDIAEGYSVSREKKESFPLTVTSAQKNPTAFYLCASSLRTSGRGVTQYFGPGTRLLVL.

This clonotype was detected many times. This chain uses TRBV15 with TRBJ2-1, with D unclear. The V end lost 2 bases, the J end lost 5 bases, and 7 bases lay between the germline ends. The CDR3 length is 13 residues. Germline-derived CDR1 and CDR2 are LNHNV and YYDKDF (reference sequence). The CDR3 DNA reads TGTGCCACCAGCAGACCAACTAACAATGAGCAGTTCTTC. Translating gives CATSRPTNNEQFF.